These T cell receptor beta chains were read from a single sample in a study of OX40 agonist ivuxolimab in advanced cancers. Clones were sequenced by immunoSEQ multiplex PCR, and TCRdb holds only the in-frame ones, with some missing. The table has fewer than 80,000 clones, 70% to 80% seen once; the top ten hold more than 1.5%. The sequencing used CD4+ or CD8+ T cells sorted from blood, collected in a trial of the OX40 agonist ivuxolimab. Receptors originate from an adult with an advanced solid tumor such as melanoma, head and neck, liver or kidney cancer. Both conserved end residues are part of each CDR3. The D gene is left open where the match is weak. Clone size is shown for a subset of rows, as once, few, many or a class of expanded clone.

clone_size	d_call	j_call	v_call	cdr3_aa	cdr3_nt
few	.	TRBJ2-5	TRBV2	CASSASGVGETQYF	TGTGCCAGCAGTGCTTCGGGGGTCGGAGAGACCCAGTACTTC
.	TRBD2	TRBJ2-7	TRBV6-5	CASSYSAGATYEQYF	TGTGCCAGCAGTTACTCGGCGGGAGCGACCTACGAGCAGTACTTC
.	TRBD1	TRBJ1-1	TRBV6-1	CASSAQGGTEAFF	TGTGCCAGCAGTGCACAGGGGGGCACTGAAGCTTTCTTT
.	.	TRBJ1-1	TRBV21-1	CASSKGQDSTEAFF	TGTGCCAGCAGCAAAGGACAGGATTCAACTGAAGCTTTCTTT
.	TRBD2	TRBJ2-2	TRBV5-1	CASSLGGTSASNTGELFF	TGCGCCAGCAGCTTGGGAGGGACTAGCGCCTCGAACACCGGGGAGCTGTTTTTT
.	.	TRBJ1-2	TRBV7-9	CASATGQPFYGYTF	TGTGCCAGCGCCACGGGGCAGCCGTTCTATGGCTACACCTTC
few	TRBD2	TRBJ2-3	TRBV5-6	CASSPVAGGFTDTQYF	TGTGCCAGCAGCCCGGTAGCGGGGGGGTTCACAGATACGCAGTATTTT
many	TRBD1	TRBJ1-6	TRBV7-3	CASSWTGGNSPLHF	TGTGCCAGCAGCTGGACAGGGGGCAATTCACCCCTCCACTTT
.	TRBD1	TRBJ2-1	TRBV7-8	CASSSGPGQGNEQFF	TGTGCCAGCAGCTCCGGGCCGGGACAGGGAAATGAGCAGTTCTTC
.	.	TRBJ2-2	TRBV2	CASSLAGNTGELFF	TGTGCCAGCAGTCTCGCGGGTAACACCGGGGAGCTGTTTTTT
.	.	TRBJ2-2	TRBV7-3	CASESENTGELFF	TGTGCCAGCGAATCCGAGAACACCGGGGAGCTGTTTTTT
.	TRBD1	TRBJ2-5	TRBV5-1	CASSSLGTGQETQYF	TGCGCCAGCAGCTCGTTAGGGACAGGACAAGAGACCCAGTACTTC
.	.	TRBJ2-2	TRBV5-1	CASSLQGGNPGELFF	TGCGCCAGCAGCCTCCAGGGGGGTAACCCCGGGGAGCTGTTTTTT
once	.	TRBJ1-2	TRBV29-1	CSVEVTVNYGYTF	TGCAGCGTTGAAGTGACAGTGAACTATGGCTACACCTTC
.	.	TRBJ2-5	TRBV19	CASSIEHPGTQYF	TGTGCCAGTAGTATAGAACACCCTGGGACCCAGTACTTC
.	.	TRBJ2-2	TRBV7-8	CASSLMSLQLPGELFF	TGTGCCAGCAGCTTAATGTCGCTTCAATTGCCCGGGGAGCTGTTTTTT
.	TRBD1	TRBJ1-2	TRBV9	CASSARDSRYGYTF	TGTGCCAGCAGCGCCCGGGACAGCCGGTACGGCTACACCTTC
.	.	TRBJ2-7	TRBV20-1	CSALRNYEQYF	TGCAGTGCGCTTCGGAACTACGAGCAGTACTTC
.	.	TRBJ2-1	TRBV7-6	CASSLAWTSNEQFF	TGTGCCAGCAGCTTAGCGTGGACAAGCAATGAGCAGTTCTTC
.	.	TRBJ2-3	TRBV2	CASRRQITSTDTQYF	TGTGCCAGCAGGAGACAGATAACTAGCACAGATACGCAGTATTTT
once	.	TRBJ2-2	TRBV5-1	CASSLVGSYRVNTGELFF	TGCGCCAGCAGCTTGGTGGGATCATACCGAGTGAACACCGGGGAGCTGTTTTTT
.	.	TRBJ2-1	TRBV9	CASSVGNLNEQFF	TGTGCCAGCAGCGTAGGGAACTTAAATGAGCAGTTCTTC
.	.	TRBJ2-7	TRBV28	CASTRSPLYEQYF	TGTGCCAGCACCAGGAGCCCCCTCTACGAGCAGTACTTC
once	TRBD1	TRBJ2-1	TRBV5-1	CASSLPRTGEINEQFF	TGCGCCAGCAGCTTACCCCGGACAGGGGAGATCAATGAGCAGTTCTTC
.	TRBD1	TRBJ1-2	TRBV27	CASSPGQVLGYTF	TGTGCCAGCAGCCCGGGACAGGTTTTGGGCTACACCTTC
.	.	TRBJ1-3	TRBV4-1	CASSLSRETGNTIYF	TGCGCCAGCAGCCTGTCGAGGGAGACTGGAAACACCATATATTTT
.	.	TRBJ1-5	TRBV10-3	CAISAAGPRDQPQHF	TGTGCCATCTCGGCGGCCGGGCCCCGGGATCAGCCCCAGCATTTT
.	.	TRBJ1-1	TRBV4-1	CASLGGAGAFF	TGCGCCAGCCTTGGGGGCGCAGGGGCTTTCTTT
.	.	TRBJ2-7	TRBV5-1	CASSLDLEPYEQYF	TGCGCCAGCAGCTTGGACTTGGAACCCTACGAGCAGTACTTC
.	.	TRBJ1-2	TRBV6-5	CASSNRVGGYTF	TGTGCCAGCAGTAACAGGGTTGGTGGCTACACCTTC
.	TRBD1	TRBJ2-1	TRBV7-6	CASSQTGNEQFF	TGTGCCAGCAGCCAGACAGGGAATGAGCAGTTCTTC
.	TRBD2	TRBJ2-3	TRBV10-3	CAISVVAGVMDTQYF	TGTGCCATCAGTGTGGTAGCGGGGGTCATGGATACGCAGTATTTT
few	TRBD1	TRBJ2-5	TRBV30	CAFDRELMETQYF	TGTGCCTTCGACAGGGAACTTATGGAGACCCAGTACTTC
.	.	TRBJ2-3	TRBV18	CASSPATDSQPSDTQYF	TGTGCCAGCTCACCAGCAACGGACAGCCAACCTTCAGATACGCAGTATTTT
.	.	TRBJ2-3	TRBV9	CASSPPGISSTDTQYF	TGTGCCAGCAGCCCCCCTGGGATAAGTTCCACAGATACGCAGTATTTT
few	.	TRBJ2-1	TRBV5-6	CASSLVLNPDNEQFF	TGTGCCAGCAGCTTGGTTTTGAACCCAGACAATGAGCAGTTCTTC
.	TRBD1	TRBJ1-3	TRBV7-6	CASSFGTGDAGNTIYF	TGTGCCAGCAGCTTTGGGACAGGGGACGCTGGAAACACCATATATTTT
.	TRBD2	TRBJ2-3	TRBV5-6	CASSTSGGPDTQYF	TGTGCCAGCTCTACTAGCGGGGGGCCAGATACGCAGTATTTT
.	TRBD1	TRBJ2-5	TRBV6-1	CASSSPGQGWETQYF	TGTGCCAGCAGTTCGCCGGGACAGGGATGGGAGACCCAGTACTTC
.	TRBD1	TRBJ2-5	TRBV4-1	CASTKDRGSTGGGQETQYF	TGCGCCAGCACCAAAGATAGAGGGTCGACAGGGGGAGGGCAAGAGACCCAGTACTTC
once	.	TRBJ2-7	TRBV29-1	CSATETSYEQYF	TGCAGCGCGACAGAGACCTCCTACGAGCAGTACTTC
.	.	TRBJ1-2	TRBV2	CASSEFGFSYGYTF	TGTGCCAGCAGTGAATTCGGCTTCTCTTATGGCTACACCTTC
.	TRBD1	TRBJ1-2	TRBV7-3	CASSPEATGTGYTF	TGTGCCAGCAGCCCGGAAGCGACAGGGACTGGCTACACCTTC
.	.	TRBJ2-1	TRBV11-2	CASSLVLRRGSYNEQFF	TGTGCCAGCAGCTTAGTATTACGCCGGGGCTCCTACAATGAGCAGTTCTTC
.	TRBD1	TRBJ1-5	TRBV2	CASSLTGGRSNQPQHF	TGTGCCAGCAGTCTAACAGGGGGCCGGAGCAATCAGCCCCAGCATTTT
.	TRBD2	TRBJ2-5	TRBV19	CASSVGLAGGLETQYF	TGTGCCAGTAGTGTCGGACTAGCGGGAGGTCTGGAGACCCAGTACTTC
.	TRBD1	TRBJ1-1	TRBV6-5	CASSSDRGPEAFF	TGTGCCAGCAGTTCGGACAGGGGGCCTGAAGCTTTCTTT
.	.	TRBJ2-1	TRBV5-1	CASRLDNEQFF	TGCGCCAGCAGGTTAGACAATGAGCAGTTCTTC
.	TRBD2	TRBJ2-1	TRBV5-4	CASSLLAGTSGGGEQFF	TGTGCCAGCAGCTTGCTAGCCGGGACTAGCGGGGGGGGTGAGCAGTTCTTC
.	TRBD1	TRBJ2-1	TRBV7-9	CASSLVSDRLGQFF	TGTGCCAGCAGCTTAGTCTCGGACAGGCTCGGGCAGTTCTTC
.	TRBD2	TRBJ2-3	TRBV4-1	CASSQTGLDTDTQYF	TGCGCCAGCAGCCAGACGGGACTAGACACAGATACGCAGTATTTT
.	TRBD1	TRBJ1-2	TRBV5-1	CASSLPGQGYGYTF	TGCGCCAGCAGCTTGCCGGGACAGGGGTACGGCTACACCTTC
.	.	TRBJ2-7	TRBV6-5	CASSYSPWEQYF	TGTGCCAGCAGTTACTCCCCCTGGGAGCAGTACTTC
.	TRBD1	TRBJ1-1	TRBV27	CASSWDSQNTEAFF	TGTGCCAGCAGTTGGGACAGTCAGAACACTGAAGCTTTCTTT
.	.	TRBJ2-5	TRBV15	CATSRDWGIETQYF	TGTGCCACCAGCAGAGATTGGGGAATAGAGACCCAGTACTTC
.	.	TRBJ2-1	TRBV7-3	CASSLQHNNEQFF	TGTGCCAGCAGCTTGCAGCACAACAATGAGCAGTTCTTC
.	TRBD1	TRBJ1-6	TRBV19	CASIGARGPANSPLHF	TGTGCCAGTATAGGAGCGAGGGGGCCCGCTAATTCACCCCTCCACTTT
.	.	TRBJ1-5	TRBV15	CATSRDRAGYQPQHF	TGTGCCACCAGCAGAGATAGGGCAGGTTATCAGCCCCAGCATTTT
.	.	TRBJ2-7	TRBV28	CASSIGTLLEQYF	TGTGCCAGCAGTATCGGGACCCTACTCGAGCAGTACTTC
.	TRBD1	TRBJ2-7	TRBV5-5	CASSGGQLIYEQYF	TGTGCCAGCAGCGGGGGACAGCTCATCTACGAGCAGTACTTC